The rows below give T cell receptor beta chains drawn from one sample of a study of regulatory T cells in long-lasting Graves disease. TCRdb reanalysed the multiplex PCR reads using MiXCR and keeps one entry per CDR3 protein. Among about 610,000 distinct CDR3 sequences listed, around 15% were seen once. These data also featured in a second study, about T cells in Graves' hyperthyroidism and ophthalmopathy.

Specimen: peripheral blood mononuclear cells (PBMCs), collected at new diagnosis, from a patient treated with antithyroid drugs. Receptors were obtained from a man between 18 and 35 years old with Graves disease. Each CDR3 is given with its conserved first and last residue. Each record gives: CDR3 protein, CDR3 DNA, V gene, clone size, D gene, J gene, CDR3 length. D genes are given only for firm matches. Part of the rows lack a size; the others show once, few, many or a class for expanded clones.

CDR3 protein: CASSSKVAAKNIQYF
CDR3 DNA: TGTGCCAGCAGTTCTAAAGTGGCTGCCAAAAACATTCAGTACTTC
V gene: TRBV2
clone size: many
D gene: -
J gene: TRBJ2-4
CDR3 length: 15

CDR3 protein: CASSLTGTVYEQFF
CDR3 DNA: TGTGCCAGCAGTTTAACCGGGACAGTGTATGAGCAGTTCTTC
V gene: TRBV27
clone size: many
D gene: TRBD1
J gene: TRBJ2-1
CDR3 length: 14

CDR3 protein: CSVGQNTKNTGELFF
CDR3 DNA: TGCAGCGTTGGACAGAACACCAAGAACACCGGGGAGCTGTTTTTT
V gene: TRBV29-1
clone size: -
D gene: -
J gene: TRBJ2-2
CDR3 length: 15

CDR3 protein: CASSYSLYTQYF
CDR3 DNA: TGTGCCAGCAGTTACTCCCTGTATACGCAGTATTTT
V gene: TRBV6-2/TRBV6-3
clone size: few
D gene: -
J gene: TRBJ2-3
CDR3 length: 12

CDR3 protein: CSALRTSGRSDEQFF
CDR3 DNA: TGCAGTGCTCTACGGACTAGCGGGAGGTCGGATGAGCAGTTCTTC
V gene: TRBV20-1
clone size: few
D gene: TRBD2
J gene: TRBJ2-1
CDR3 length: 15

CDR3 protein: CAISEGTDYGYTF
CDR3 DNA: TGTGCCATCAGTGAAGGGACAGACTATGGCTACACCTTC
V gene: TRBV10-3
clone size: many
D gene: TRBD1
J gene: TRBJ1-2
CDR3 length: 13

CDR3 protein: CSASLMTLEVSYNEQFF
CDR3 DNA: TGCAGTGCTAGTTTGATGACCCTAGAGGTTTCGTACAATGAGCAGTTCTTC
V gene: TRBV20-1
clone size: many
D gene: -
J gene: TRBJ2-1
CDR3 length: 17

CDR3 protein: CASSPSLSDEQYF
CDR3 DNA: TGTGCCAGCAGCCCAAGCCTGAGCGACGAGCAGTACTTC
V gene: TRBV14
clone size: -
D gene: -
J gene: TRBJ2-7
CDR3 length: 13

CDR3 protein: CASSYAAGGWNEQFF
CDR3 DNA: TGTGCCAGCAGTTACGCGGCGGGAGGTTGGAATGAGCAGTTCTTC
V gene: TRBV6-5
clone size: few
D gene: TRBD2
J gene: TRBJ2-1
CDR3 length: 15

CDR3 protein: CASNSGGPTGELFF
CDR3 DNA: TGTGCCAGCAACTCTGGCGGCCCCACCGGGGAGCTGTTTTTT
V gene: TRBV14
clone size: few
D gene: -
J gene: TRBJ2-2
CDR3 length: 14

CDR3 protein: CASYGTGELFF
CDR3 DNA: TGTGCCAGCTACGGCACCGGGGAGCTGTTTTTT
V gene: TRBV27
clone size: many
D gene: -
J gene: TRBJ2-2
CDR3 length: 11

CDR3 protein: CASSLEGTPANTQYF
CDR3 DNA: TGTGCCAGCAGCTTAGAGGGAACCCCGGCGAATACGCAGTATTTT
V gene: TRBV11-2
clone size: many
D gene: -
J gene: TRBJ2-3
CDR3 length: 15

CDR3 protein: CASSQDVSAANLDEQFF
CDR3 DNA: TGTGCCAGCAGCCAAGATGTATCAGCGGCCAATCTGGATGAGCAGTTCTTC
V gene: TRBV3-1
clone size: few
D gene: -
J gene: TRBJ2-1
CDR3 length: 17

CDR3 protein: CASSGGGDTQYF
CDR3 DNA: TGTGCCAGCTCTGGCGGGGGTGATACGCAGTATTTT
V gene: TRBV2
clone size: many
D gene: TRBD2
J gene: TRBJ2-3
CDR3 length: 12

CDR3 protein: CASSYEGGLGQTQYF
CDR3 DNA: TGTGCCAGCAGTTACGAGGGCGGGCTCGGACAGACCCAGTACTTC
V gene: TRBV6-5
clone size: many
D gene: -
J gene: TRBJ2-5
CDR3 length: 15

CDR3 protein: CASSREDRASYEQYF
CDR3 DNA: TGTGCCAGCAGCCGAGAGGACAGGGCCTCCTACGAGCAGTACTTC
V gene: TRBV28
clone size: -
D gene: TRBD1
J gene: TRBJ2-7
CDR3 length: 15

CDR3 protein: CAIRLPGTASVTGELFF
CDR3 DNA: TGTGCCATCCGCCTACCCGGGACTGCGTCTGTCACCGGGGAGCTGTTTTTT
V gene: TRBV7-9
clone size: many
D gene: -
J gene: TRBJ2-2
CDR3 length: 17

CDR3 protein: CSAPFPRTGRETQYF
CDR3 DNA: TGCAGTGCCCCATTCCCGAGGACAGGGCGGGAGACCCAGTACTTC
V gene: TRBV20-1
clone size: many
D gene: TRBD1
J gene: TRBJ2-5
CDR3 length: 15

CDR3 protein: CSARDLEGAYEQYF
CDR3 DNA: TGCAGTGCTAGAGATTTAGAGGGGGCCTACGAGCAGTACTTC
V gene: TRBV20-1
clone size: many
D gene: -
J gene: TRBJ2-7
CDR3 length: 14

CDR3 protein: CASSLRGVRGPYGYTF
CDR3 DNA: TGTGCCAGCAGTTTACGGGGGGTCAGGGGGCCGTATGGCTACACCTTC
V gene: TRBV28
clone size: -
D gene: TRBD1
J gene: TRBJ1-2
CDR3 length: 16

CDR3 protein: CASTGGNNEQFF
CDR3 DNA: TGTGCCAGCACCGGGGGGAACAATGAGCAGTTCTTC
V gene: TRBV12-3/TRBV12-4
clone size: many
D gene: TRBD2
J gene: TRBJ2-1
CDR3 length: 12

CDR3 protein: CASSPLGASGSETQYF
CDR3 DNA: TGTGCCAGCAGCCCCCTGGGGGCCAGCGGGAGCGAGACCCAGTACTTC
V gene: TRBV7-9
clone size: many
D gene: TRBD2
J gene: TRBJ2-5
CDR3 length: 16